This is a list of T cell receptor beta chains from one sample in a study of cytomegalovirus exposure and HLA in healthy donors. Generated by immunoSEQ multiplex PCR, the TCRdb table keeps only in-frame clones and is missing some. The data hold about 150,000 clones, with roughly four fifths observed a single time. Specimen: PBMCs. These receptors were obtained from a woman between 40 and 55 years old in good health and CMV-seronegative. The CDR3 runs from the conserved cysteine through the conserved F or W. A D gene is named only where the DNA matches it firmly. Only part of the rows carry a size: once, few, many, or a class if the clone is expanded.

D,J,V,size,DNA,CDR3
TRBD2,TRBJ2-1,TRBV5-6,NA,TGTGCCAGCAGCTCGGTGACTAGCGGGTGGGAGCAGTTCTTC,CASSSVTSGWEQFF
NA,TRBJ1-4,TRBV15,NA,TGTGCCACCGTCCGGGGGACCGGAGCTAATGAAAAACTGTTTTTT,CATVRGTGANEKLFF
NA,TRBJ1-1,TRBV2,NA,TGTGCCAGCAGAGGGGACGGCGGGGCGGCGAACACTGAAGCTTTCTTT,CASRGDGGAANTEAFF
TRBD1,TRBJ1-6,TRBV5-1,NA,TGCGCCAGCAGCTTCGACAGGGCTAATTCACCCCTCCACTTT,CASSFDRANSPLHF
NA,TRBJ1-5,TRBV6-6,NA,TGTGCCAGCACGGGGGATAGCAATCAGCCCCAGCATTTT,CASTGDSNQPQHF
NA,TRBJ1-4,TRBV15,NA,TGTGCCACCAGCAGAGATCCGGGGGGGTCGGGAAAACTGTTTTTT,CATSRDPGGSGKLFF
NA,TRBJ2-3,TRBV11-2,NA,TGTGCCAGCAGCTTAGGCGGGGGCGTCGGCACAGATACGCAGTATTTT,CASSLGGGVGTDTQYF
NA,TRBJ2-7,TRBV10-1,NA,TGCGCCAGCAGTGAGATCGCCGCCGGGGGAGACGAGCAGTACTTC,CASSEIAAGGDEQYF
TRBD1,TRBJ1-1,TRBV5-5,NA,TGTGCCAGCAGCTTCTGGACAGGGGCGGTTACTGAAGCTTTCTTT,CASSFWTGAVTEAFF
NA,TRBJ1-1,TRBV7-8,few,TGTGCCAGCAGCGAGGGTTCAGCAAACATGAACACTGAAGCTTTCTTT,CASSEGSANMNTEAFF
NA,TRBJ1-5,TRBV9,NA,TGTGCCAGCAGCGTTGGAAGCGATATAACTAATCAGCCCCAGCATTTT,CASSVGSDITNQPQHF
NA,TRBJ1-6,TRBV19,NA,TGTGCCAGTAGTATGGTGCAACAGAATTCACCCCTCCACTTT,CASSMVQQNSPLHF
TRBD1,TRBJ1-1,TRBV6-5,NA,TGTGCCAGCAGTTATAGGGGGCAGAACACTGAAGCTTTCTTT,CASSYRGQNTEAFF
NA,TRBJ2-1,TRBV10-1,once,TGCGCCAGCAGTGAATCCGGGGTGTTCTACAATGAGCAGTTCTTC,CASSESGVFYNEQFF
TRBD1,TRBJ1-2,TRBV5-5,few,TGTGCCAGCAGCTGGACGCTCTATGACCGGGACAGTTTGAGTGGCTACACCTTC,CASSWTLYDRDSLSGYTF
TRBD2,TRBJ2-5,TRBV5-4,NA,TGTGCCAGCAGCTTGGCTAGCGGGGAAGAGACCCAGTACTTC,CASSLASGEETQYF